One TCR beta chain is described in this entry. The data belong to a study of blood T cell repertoires in COVID-19. The V and J ends lost 5 bases and 4 bases respectively, with 14 bases between them. The CDR3 is made up of 14 amino acids. Germline V gives CDR1 MDHEN, CDR2 SYDVKM. The method was immunoSEQ multiplex PCR; TCRdb's version includes in-frame clones alone and lacks a portion of them. The table shows some 170,000 clones, with roughly 87% occurring only once. The V gene is TRBV28, the J gene TRBJ1-2; tentatively, D is TRBD1 (6 bases). Sequences were obtained from PBMCs or T cells enriched from blood (not recorded which). The source of this sequence is a human donor with acute COVID-19. The donor label of this sample is uncertain. For the CDR3, the DNA is TGTGCCAGCAGTCAGGGGCGAAAGGGCTATGGCTACACCTTC. Translating gives CASSQGRKGYGYTF.